A single sample is the source of the 25 T cell receptor beta chains below, sequenced in a study of T-cell memory formation after mild COVID-19. A single record per CDR3 protein comes from TCRdb applying MiXCR to the 5' RACE reads. This sample has 300,000 to 350,000 distinct CDR3 sequences, with 13% to 15% found just once. Sequenced input: PBMCs or a T cell subset sorted from them (not recorded which). These receptors were taken from a man younger than 35 who had mild COVID-19 (a few samples of this study predate the infection). Cell type and time point are not known.

This sequence joins TRBV5-1 and TRBJ2-7; possibly TRBD1 for D (7 bases). Germline CDR1 SGHRS, CDR2 YFSETQ. The length of the CDR3 is 14 residues. The V end was cut by 5 bases, the J end by 1 base, with 13 bases between. CDR3 nucleotides: TGCGCCAGCAGAGAACAGGGGACTTCCTACGAGCAGTACTTC. Translated: CASREQGTSYEQYF. Together with reference TRBV5-1 and TRBJ2-7, the CDR3 gives the full variable domain: KAGVTQTPRYLIKTRGQQVTLSCSPISGHRSVSWYQQTPGQGLQFLFEYFSETQRNKGNFPGRFSGRQFSNSRSEMNVSTLELGDSALYLCASREQGTSYEQYFGPGTRLTVT.

V is TRBV10-1 and J is TRBJ2-3, with D tentatively TRBD2 (5 bases). Germline values: CDR1 WNHNN, CDR2 SYGVQD (reference sequence). The CDR3 extends over 15 amino acids. The germline V and J ends were trimmed by 5 bases and 6 bases, with 18 bases remaining between them. The CDR3 is CASSPSGSARDTQYF. For the CDR3, the DNA is TGCGCCAGCAGTCCCTCGGGGTCCGCCCGCGATACGCAGTATTTT.

This clonotype was seen ten or more times. V is TRBV20-1 and J is TRBJ2-3, with a weak D call TRBD2 (6 bases). The CDR3 is 13 amino acids. In germline, CDR1 is DFQATT, CDR2 SNEGSKA (reference sequence). The V and J ends lost 2 bases and 0 bases respectively, with 6 bases between them. The CDR3 region is CSARLASTDTQYF. The CDR3 region has the DNA TGCAGTGCTAGACTAGCGAGCACAGATACGCAGTATTTT.

This clonotype was counted many times. V is TRBV5-4 and J is TRBJ2-5; D is unclear. The CDR3 is 14 residues long. The germline V gene encodes CDR1 SGHNT and CDR2 YYREEE (reference sequence). The V and J ends lost 3 bases and 4 bases respectively, with 13 bases between them. Written as DNA, the CDR3 is TGTGCCAGCAGCTCGCCGACCGAAGGAGAGACCCAGTACTTC. This gives the protein CASSSPTEGETQYF.

The CDR3 protein is CASSKETPSNQPQHF. CDR3 in DNA: TGCGCCAGCAGTAAGGAAACCCCCTCCAATCAGCCCCAGCATTTT. The chain recombines TRBV4-1 with TRBJ1-5, with D hard to call. Trimming removed 6 bases at V and 3 bases at J, with 15 bases between. This CDR3 contains 15 residues. CDR1 is MGHRA and CDR2 is YSYEKL in the germline V gene.

This clonotype was picked up many times. The J gene is TRBJ2-7, the V gene TRBV12-3 or TRBV12-4; 9 bases are a match to TRBD2. This CDR3 has 15 residues. CDR3 coding DNA: TGTGCCAGCAGTTTAGCCGGGACTAGCTCCCACGAGCAGTACGTC. Its translation is CASSLAGTSSHEQYV.

This chain connects TRBV12-3 or TRBV12-4 to TRBJ2-4; perhaps TRBD1 as D (6 bases). This CDR3 has 15 amino acids. V was cut by 4 bases and J by 5 bases, with 15 bases left in between. The CDR3 protein is CASSSGQISENIQYF. The CDR3 nucleotides read TGTGCCAGCAGTTCGGGACAAATCTCCGAAAACATTCAGTACTTC.

This clonotype was detected only a few times. The chain joins TRBV20-1 to TRBJ1-6; D gene unclear. Trimming cost V 2 bases and J 0 bases, with 11 bases left between them. The germline V gene encodes CDR1 DFQATT and CDR2 SNEGSKA (reference sequence). CDR3 length: 16 residues. CDR3 residues: CSARSTKSSYNSPLHF. The DNA for the CDR3 is TGCAGTGCTAGAAGTACAAAGAGCTCCTATAATTCACCCCTCCACTTT.

J is TRBJ2-7 and V is TRBV6-1; D is undetermined. Germline lookup yields CDR1 MNHNS and CDR2 SASEGT. The CDR3 runs to 14 residues. The ends were cut back, 1 base at V and 6 bases at J, with 13 bases in the middle. The CDR3: CASSEVERPGEQYF. DNA of the CDR3: TGTGCCAGCAGTGAAGTGGAAAGGCCCGGCGAGCAGTACTTC.

This clonotype appeared a few times. J is TRBJ1-3 and V is TRBV5-1; D gene ambiguous. From germline, CDR1 is SGHRS and CDR2 YFSETQ. CDR3 length: 16 residues. V was cut by 2 bases and J by 4 bases, with 16 bases left in between. The CDR3 protein is CASSFRSGLGGNTIYF. CDR3 sequence (DNA): TGCGCCAGCAGCTTTCGGTCTGGACTGGGAGGAAACACCATATATTTT.

The rearrangement joins TRBV28 to TRBJ1-5; tentative D call: TRBD1 (6 bases). This CDR3 region has 13 residues. Germline CDR1 and CDR2: MDHEN and SYDVKM. V was cut by 2 bases and J by 7 bases, with 9 bases left in between. The CDR3 bases are TGTGCCAGCAGTTTAGAGGGACAACAGCCCCAGCATTTT. As protein: CASSLEGQQPQHF.

The gene calls are TRBV6-5 and TRBJ1-5; D call uncertain. The ends were cut back, 7 bases at V and 2 bases at J, with 21 bases in the middle. Germline V gene data show CDR1 as MNHEY and CDR2 as SVGAGI. The CDR3 covers 17 residues. CDR3 region: CASKNGGAAVGNQPQHF. The CDR3, as DNA: TGTGCCAGCAAAAACGGAGGCGCCGCGGTAGGCAATCAGCCCCAGCATTTT.

The rearrangement links TRBV20-1 to TRBJ2-1; tentatively, D is TRBD2 (6 bases). V was shortened by 3 bases and J by 3 bases, with 6 bases between the two germline ends. CDR3 length equals 12 residues. Looked up from germline, CDR1 is DFQATT and CDR2 is SNEGSKA (reference sequence). Written as DNA, the CDR3 is TGCAGTGCTAGCGGGGGCTACAATGAGCAGTTCTTC. Encoded protein: CSASGGYNEQFF.

Points on this clonotype: At one end, the junction sequence differs from germline, possibly due to a read error. The genes are TRBV7-7 and TRBJ2-4; 10 nucleotides match TRBD2. The CDR3 loop spans 22 amino acids. Germline V gives CDR1 SSHAT, CDR2 FNYEAQ (reference sequence). CDR3 sequence reads: CASSLMLSSGGAKTLAKNIQYF. The CDR3 nucleotides are TGTGCTAGCAGCTTAATGTTAAGCAGCGGGGGGGCCAAGACACTAGCCAAAAACATTCAGTACTTC. The full variable domain, its missing parts supplied by reference TRBV7-7 and TRBJ2-4, is GAGVSQSPRYKVTKRGQDVTLRCDPISSHATLYWYQQALGQGPEFLTYFNYEAQPDKSGLPSDRFSAERPEGSISTLTIQRTEQRDSAMYRCASSLMLSSGGAKTLAKNIQYFGAGTRLSVL.

This clonotype was counted ten times or more. CDR3 amino acids: CASSQKLPLATSPGRLTGGELFF. As DNA, the CDR3 is TGCGCCAGCAGCCAAAAATTACCCCTGGCCACCTCTCCAGGGAGGTTAACGGGCGGGGAGCTGTTTTTT. The chain links TRBV4-3 to TRBJ2-2; tentatively, D is TRBD2 (6 bases). The CDR3 has 23 residues. Germline assignment: CDR1 LGHNA and CDR2 YSLEER. The ends were cut back, 2 bases at V and 7 bases at J, with 38 bases in the middle.

The genes are TRBV4-2 and TRBJ2-7; perhaps TRBD2 as D (6 bases). The V gene's germline CDR1 is LGHNA and CDR2 YNFKEQ. V dropped 1 base and J dropped 1 base, with 17 bases sitting between them. The CDR3 contains 17 residues. CDR3 sequence: CASSQGGLAGSSYEQYF. As DNA, the CDR3 is TGTGCCAGCAGCCAAGGTGGGCTGGCGGGGTCTTCCTACGAGCAGTACTTC.

The rearrangement links TRBV20-1 to TRBJ1-3; D unresolved. There are 13 residues in the CDR3. Germline CDR1 is DFQATT and CDR2 is SNEGSKA (reference sequence). The V and J ends lost 6 bases and 0 bases respectively, with 9 bases between them. The CDR3 DNA follows: TGCAGTGCGATCGAGAGCTCTGGAAACACCATATATTTT. This translates into CSAIESSGNTIYF.

The chain joins TRBV3-1 to TRBJ2-7; D is tentatively TRBD1 or TRBD2 (5 bases each). CDR1 and CDR2 from the germline V gene are LGHDT and YNNKEL (reference sequence). The CDR3 length is 15 residues. V lost 3 bases to trimming and J lost 2 bases, with 14 bases between them. Here the CDR3 DNA reads TGTGCCAGCAGCCATCCTGGACGGGACCCCTACGAGCAGTACGTC. This translates into CASSHPGRDPYEQYV.

This sequence joins TRBV28 and TRBJ2-4; D is perhaps TRBD2 (7 bases). V lost 5 bases, J lost 1 base, and 12 bases lay in between. The germline gives CDR1 MDHEN, CDR2 SYDVKM. This CDR3 contains 15 residues. CDR3 loop: CASSRGADAKNIQYF. The CDR3 coding sequence is TGTGCCAGCAGTCGGGGGGCAGATGCCAAAAACATTCAGTACTTC. The variable domain in full, completed from reference TRBV28 and TRBJ2-4, reads DVKVTQSSRYLVKRTGEKVFLECVQDMDHENMFWYRQDPGLGLRLIYFSYDVKMKEKGDIPEGYSVSREKKERFSLILESASTNQTSMYLCASSRGADAKNIQYFGAGTRLSVL.

This clonotype was recorded a few times. This chain uses TRBV7-9 with TRBJ1-2, with D unresolved. The length of the CDR3 is 13 residues. Germline loops: CDR1 SEHNR, CDR2 FQNEAQ (reference sequence). The V and J ends lost 5 bases and 3 bases respectively, with 10 bases between them. The CDR3 spells CASSPEWDYGYTF. The CDR3 DNA reads as TGTGCCAGCAGCCCCGAGTGGGACTATGGCTACACCTTC.

In its sample, this clonotype was seen once. The CDR3 region has the DNA TGTGCCAGCATCCTAAACGGGGTCTCTGGAAACACCATATATTTT. It specifies CASILNGVSGNTIYF. The chain uses TRBV7-9 and TRBJ1-3; D is unresolved. Germline V gene lookup returns CDR1 SEHNR and CDR2 FQNEAQ (reference sequence). Trimming cost V 7 bases and J 0 bases, with 13 bases left between them. This CDR3 is 15 amino acids long. Combining the CDR3 with reference TRBV7-9 and TRBJ1-3 gives the whole variable domain DTGVSQNPRHKITKRGQNVTFRCDPISEHNRLYWYRQTLGQGPEFLTYFQNEAQLEKSRLLSDRFSAERPKGSFSTLEIQRTEQGDSAMYLCASILNGVSGNTIYFGEGSWLTVV.

V and J are TRBV7-3 and TRBJ2-7; 8 nucleotides align to TRBD2. The CDR3 has 16 residues. Germline lookup yields CDR1 SGHTA and CDR2 FQGTGA. With 5 bases clipped from V and 4 bases from J, the junction kept 13 bases outside the gene matches. In DNA, the CDR3 is TGTGCCAGCAGCCGATTTCCGGCGGGGGGCGTTTACGAGCAGTACTTC. This translates into CASSRFPAGGVYEQYF.

This clonotype was recorded a few times. The chain employs TRBV7-3 and TRBJ2-2; D is undetermined. Germline CDR1 is SGHTA and CDR2 is FQGTGA. The length of the CDR3 is 16 residues. Trimming shortened V by 2 bases and J by 3 bases, and 13 bases separated the two germline ends. The CDR3, as DNA: TGTGCCAGCAGCTTACATGGGTTTAGGGACACCGGGGAGCTGTTTTTT. Translated, it gives CASSLHGFRDTGELFF.

The chain's CDR3 is CASSLMRGSGDTQYF. As DNA, the CDR3 is TGTGCCAGCAGCTTGATGCGGGGCTCGGGAGATACGCAGTATTTT. The chain is built from TRBV5-6 and TRBJ2-3; maybe TRBD2 (6 bases). Germline-derived CDR1 and CDR2 are SGHDT and YYEEEE. Trimming left V 1 base short and J 5 bases short, with 14 bases between. The CDR3 is 15 amino acids.

The chain carries TRBV24-1 and TRBJ2-1, with D perhaps matching TRBD1 (6 bases). V gave up 5 bases and J gave up 4 bases, with 11 bases separating them. CDR3 size: 14 residues. CDR1 is KGHDR and CDR2 is SFDVKD in the germline V gene. CDR3 sequence (DNA): TGTGCCACCAGTGGGACAGTGGGTTACAATGAGCAGTTCTTC. Encoded protein: CATSGTVGYNEQFF.